These T cell receptor beta chains were read from a single sample in a study of T cell responses to AZD1222 COVID-19 vaccine. TCRdb keeps only in-frame clones here, not all; method: immunoSEQ multiplex PCR. The table lists 120,000 to 150,000 clones, about 90% of them singletons. Sample: peripheral blood, taken on day 0 of AZD1222 vaccination. Source of these receptors: an adult in good health. The CDR3 runs from the conserved cysteine through the conserved F or W. The D gene is left open where the match is weak. The size of a clone is reported for some rows only, either as once, few or many, or as a class for expanded clones.

J	D	V	size	CDR3	DNA
TRBJ1-5	TRBD1	TRBV7-9	NA	CASSLGRPRDSNSNQPQHF	TGTGCCAGCAGCTTAGGTCGGCCTAGGGACAGCAATAGCAATCAGCCCCAGCATTTT
TRBJ2-7	NA	TRBV7-9	few	CASSLGRGEQYF	TGTGCCAGCAGCTTAGGGCGGGGCGAGCAGTACTTC
TRBJ1-5	NA	TRBV19	NA	CASSWRGASQPQHF	TGTGCCAGTAGTTGGAGGGGCGCATCCCAGCCCCAGCATTTT
TRBJ1-5	TRBD1	TRBV6-6	NA	CASSTGAAQPQHF	TGTGCCAGCAGTACAGGGGCGGCTCAGCCCCAGCATTTT
TRBJ2-7	NA	TRBV21-1	NA	CASPRPYEQYF	TGTGCCAGCCCTCGGCCCTACGAGCAGTACTTC
TRBJ2-2	NA	TRBV29-1	NA	CSVEPGTNTGELFF	TGCAGCGTTGAACCGGGGACGAACACCGGGGAGCTGTTTTTT
TRBJ2-3	TRBD2	TRBV5-4	NA	CASSPAGLSTDTQYF	TGTGCCAGCAGCCCAGCGGGGCTTAGCACAGATACGCAGTATTTT
TRBJ2-7	NA	TRBV24-1	NA	CATSGAGRYEQYF	TGTGCCACCAGTGGGGCCGGTCGGTACGAGCAGTACTTC
TRBJ1-1	TRBD1	TRBV27	NA	CASYQGAGTEAFF	TGTGCCAGCTATCAGGGGGCGGGCACTGAAGCTTTCTTT
TRBJ2-1	TRBD1	TRBV5-1	NA	CASSLAGTGQINEQFF	TGCGCCAGCAGCTTAGCCGGGACAGGACAGATCAATGAGCAGTTCTTC
TRBJ2-2	NA	TRBV3-1/TRBV3-2	NA	CASSPGTSAGELFF	TGTGCCAGCAGCCCCGGGACGTCGGCCGGGGAGCTGTTTTTT
TRBJ1-5	TRBD1	TRBV5-1	NA	CASSLGGHNQPQHF	TGCGCCAGCAGCTTAGGGGGCCATAATCAGCCCCAGCATTTT
TRBJ1-2	TRBD1	TRBV19	NA	CASRAEGAGGYTF	TGTGCCAGTAGGGCCGAGGGGGCAGGTGGCTACACCTTC
TRBJ1-1	NA	TRBV12-3/TRBV12-4	NA	CASRTVWRNEAFF	TGTGCCAGCAGGACAGTTTGGAGGAATGAAGCTTTCTTT
TRBJ2-1	NA	TRBV28	once	CASSLVADEQFF	TGTGCCAGCAGTTTAGTAGCGGATGAGCAGTTCTTC
TRBJ2-7	NA	TRBV27	NA	CASSPQRHPYEQYF	TGTGCCAGCAGCCCACAGAGGCACCCCTACGAGCAGTACTTC
TRBJ2-5	NA	TRBV10-2	NA	CASSDGGLETQYF	TGCGCCAGCAGTGATGGGGGGCTAGAGACCCAGTACTTC
TRBJ2-7	NA	TRBV15	NA	CATSRDLNSLSYEQYF	TGTGCCACCAGCAGAGATCTCAACAGCTTATCCTACGAGCAGTACTTC
TRBJ1-3	TRBD1	TRBV4-1	once	CASSQIPTGVGNTIYF	TGCGCCAGCAGCCAGATCCCAACAGGGGTTGGAAACACCATATATTTT
TRBJ1-2	TRBD1	TRBV3-1/TRBV3-2	few	CASSQTGNGLIYGYTF	TGTGCCAGCAGCCAGACAGGGAATGGACTAATATATGGCTACACCTTC
TRBJ1-2	NA	TRBV5-5	NA	CASSLGGVYGYTF	TGTGCCAGCAGCTTGGGAGGGGTCTATGGCTACACCTTC
TRBJ2-7	NA	TRBV6-5	NA	CASRTLTGGRDEQYF	TGTGCCAGCAGAACACTAACAGGAGGTCGGGACGAGCAGTACTTC